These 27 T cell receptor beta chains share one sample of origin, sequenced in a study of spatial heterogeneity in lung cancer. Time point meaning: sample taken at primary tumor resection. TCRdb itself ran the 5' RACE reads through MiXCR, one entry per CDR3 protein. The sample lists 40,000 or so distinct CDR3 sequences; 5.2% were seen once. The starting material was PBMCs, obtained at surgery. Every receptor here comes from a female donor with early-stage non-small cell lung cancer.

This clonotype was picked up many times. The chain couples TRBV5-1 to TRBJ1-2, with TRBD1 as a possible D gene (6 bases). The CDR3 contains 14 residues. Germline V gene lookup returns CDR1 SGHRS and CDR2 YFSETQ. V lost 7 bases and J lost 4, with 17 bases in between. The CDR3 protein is CASYSGGASYGYTF. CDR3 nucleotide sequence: TGCGCCAGCTATTCGGGGGGCGCGAGCTATGGCTACACCTTC.

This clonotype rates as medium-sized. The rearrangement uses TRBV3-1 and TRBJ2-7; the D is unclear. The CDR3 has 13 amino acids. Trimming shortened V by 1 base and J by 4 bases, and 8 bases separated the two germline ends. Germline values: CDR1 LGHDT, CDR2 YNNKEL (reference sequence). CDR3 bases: TGTGCCAGCAGCCAAGCACCCGGATACGAGCAGTACTTC. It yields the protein CASSQAPGYEQYF.

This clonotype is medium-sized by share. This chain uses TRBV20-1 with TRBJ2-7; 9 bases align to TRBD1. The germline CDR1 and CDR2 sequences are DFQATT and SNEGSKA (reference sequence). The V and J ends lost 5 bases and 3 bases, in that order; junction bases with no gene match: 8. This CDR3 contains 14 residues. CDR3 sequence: CSAAPPGQGYEQYF. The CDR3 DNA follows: TGCAGTGCTGCCCCCCCGGGACAGGGCTACGAGCAGTACTTC.

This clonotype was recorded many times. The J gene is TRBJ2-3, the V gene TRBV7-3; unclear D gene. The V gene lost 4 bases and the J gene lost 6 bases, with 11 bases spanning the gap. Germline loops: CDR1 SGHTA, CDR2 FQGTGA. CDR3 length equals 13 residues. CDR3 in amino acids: CASSSLLTDTQYF. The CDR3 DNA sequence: TGTGCCAGCAGCTCCCTACTCACGGATACGCAGTATTTT.

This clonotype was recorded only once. CDR3 sequence (DNA): TGTGCCAGCAGCCAGGACTGGAATGAGCAGTTCTTC. The encoded protein is CASSQDWNEQFF. The rearrangement links TRBV3-1 to TRBJ2-1; weak D call: TRBD2 (5 bases). V was cut by 3 bases and J by 7 bases, with 7 bases left in between. The length of the CDR3 is 12 residues. Per the germline V gene, CDR1 is LGHDT and CDR2 is YNNKEL (reference sequence).

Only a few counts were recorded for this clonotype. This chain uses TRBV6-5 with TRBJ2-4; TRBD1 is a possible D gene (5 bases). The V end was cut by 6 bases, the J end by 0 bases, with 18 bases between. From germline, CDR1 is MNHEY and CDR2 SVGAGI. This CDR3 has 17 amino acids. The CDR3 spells CASSLTDRGPAKNIQYF. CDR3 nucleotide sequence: TGTGCCAGCAGCCTCACAGACAGAGGCCCAGCCAAAAACATTCAGTACTTC.

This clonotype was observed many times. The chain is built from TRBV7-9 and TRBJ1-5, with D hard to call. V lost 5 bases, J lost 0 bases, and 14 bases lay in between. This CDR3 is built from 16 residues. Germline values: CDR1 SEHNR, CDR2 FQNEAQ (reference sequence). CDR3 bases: TGTGCCAGCAGCAAGAAGGGCGTTAATAGCAATCAGCCCCAGCATTTT. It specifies CASSKKGVNSNQPQHF.

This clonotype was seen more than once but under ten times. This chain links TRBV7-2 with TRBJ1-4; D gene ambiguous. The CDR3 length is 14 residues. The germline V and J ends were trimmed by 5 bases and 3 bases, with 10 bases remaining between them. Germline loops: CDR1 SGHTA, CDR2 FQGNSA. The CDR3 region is CASSPWAANEKLFF. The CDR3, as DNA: TGTGCCAGCAGCCCCTGGGCGGCTAATGAAAAACTGTTTTTT.

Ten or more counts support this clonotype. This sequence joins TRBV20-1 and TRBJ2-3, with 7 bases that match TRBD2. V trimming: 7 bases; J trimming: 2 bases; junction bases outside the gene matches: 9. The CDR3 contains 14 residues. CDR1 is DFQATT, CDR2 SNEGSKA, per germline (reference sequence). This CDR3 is CSGAGGGFTDTQYF. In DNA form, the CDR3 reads TGCAGTGGGGCTGGCGGGGGTTTCACAGATACGCAGTATTTT.

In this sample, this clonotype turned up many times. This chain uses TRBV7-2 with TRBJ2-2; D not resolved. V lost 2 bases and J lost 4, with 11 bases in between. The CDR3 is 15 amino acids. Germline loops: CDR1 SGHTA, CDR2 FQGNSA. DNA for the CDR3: TGTGCCAGCAGCTTATTCCGGGTTCGCACCGGGGAGCTGTTTTTT. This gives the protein CASSLFRVRTGELFF.

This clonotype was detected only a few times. In DNA form, the CDR3 reads TGTGCCAGCAGCACTCTGGGGACAGATCTCTATGGCTACACCTTC. This gives the protein CASSTLGTDLYGYTF. The V gene is TRBV6-5, the J gene TRBJ1-2; 7 bases line up with TRBD1. Germline trimming cut 6 bases from V and 4 bases from J; bases unmatched to any gene: 11. CDR1 and CDR2 (germline): MNHEY, SVGAGI. The CDR3 contains 15 residues.

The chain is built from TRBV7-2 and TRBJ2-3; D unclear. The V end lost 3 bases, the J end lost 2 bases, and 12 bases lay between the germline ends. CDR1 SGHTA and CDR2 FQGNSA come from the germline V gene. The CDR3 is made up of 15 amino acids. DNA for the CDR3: TGTGCCAGCAGCTTCCAGATGCAGATCACAGATACGCAGTATTTT. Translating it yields CASSFQMQITDTQYF.

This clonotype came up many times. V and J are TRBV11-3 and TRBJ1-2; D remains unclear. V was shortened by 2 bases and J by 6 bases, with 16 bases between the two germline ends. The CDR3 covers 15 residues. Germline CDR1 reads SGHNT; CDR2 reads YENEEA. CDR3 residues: CASSLHLPGPDGYTF. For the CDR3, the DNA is TGTGCCAGCAGCTTACACCTACCGGGCCCCGATGGCTACACCTTC.

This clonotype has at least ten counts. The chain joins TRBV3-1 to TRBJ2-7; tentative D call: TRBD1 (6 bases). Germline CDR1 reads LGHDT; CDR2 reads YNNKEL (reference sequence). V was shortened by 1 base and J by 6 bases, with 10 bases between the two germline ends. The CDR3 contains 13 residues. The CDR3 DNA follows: TGTGCCAGCAGCCAAGTACGAGGGGGCGAGCAGTACTTC. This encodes CASSQVRGGEQYF.

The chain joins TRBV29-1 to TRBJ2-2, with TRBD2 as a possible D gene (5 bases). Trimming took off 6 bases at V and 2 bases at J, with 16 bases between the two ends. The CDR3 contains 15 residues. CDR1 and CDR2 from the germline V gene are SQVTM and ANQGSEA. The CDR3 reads CSVVRGNTNTGELFF. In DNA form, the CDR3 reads TGCAGCGTCGTACGGGGAAACACTAACACCGGGGAGCTGTTTTTT.

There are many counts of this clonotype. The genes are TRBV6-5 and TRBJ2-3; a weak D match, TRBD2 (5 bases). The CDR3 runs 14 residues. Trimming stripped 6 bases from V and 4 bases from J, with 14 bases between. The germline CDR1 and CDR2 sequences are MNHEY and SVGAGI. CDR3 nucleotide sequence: TGTGCCAGCAGCCCCGGCGAGGGAGCAGATACGCAGTATTTT. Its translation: CASSPGEGADTQYF.

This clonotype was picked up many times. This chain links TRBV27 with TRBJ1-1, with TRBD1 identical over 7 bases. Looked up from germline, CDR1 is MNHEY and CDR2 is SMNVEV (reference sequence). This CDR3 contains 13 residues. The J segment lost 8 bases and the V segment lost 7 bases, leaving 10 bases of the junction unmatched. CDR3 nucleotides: TGTGCCAGCAAGGAGGGGGCGTTTTCAGAAGCTTTCTTT. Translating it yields CASKEGAFSEAFF.

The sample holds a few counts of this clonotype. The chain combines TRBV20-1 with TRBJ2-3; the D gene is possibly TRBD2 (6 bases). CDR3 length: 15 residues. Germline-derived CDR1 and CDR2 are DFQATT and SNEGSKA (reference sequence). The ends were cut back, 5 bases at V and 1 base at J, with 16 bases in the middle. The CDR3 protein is CSAPTVGGGTDTQYF. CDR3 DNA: TGCAGTGCTCCTACGGTCGGGGGAGGCACAGATACGCAGTATTTT.

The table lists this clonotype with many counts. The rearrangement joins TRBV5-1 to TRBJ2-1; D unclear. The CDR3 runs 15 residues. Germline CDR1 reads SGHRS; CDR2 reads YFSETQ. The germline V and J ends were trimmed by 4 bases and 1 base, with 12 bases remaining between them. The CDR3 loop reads CASSGGRYSYNEQFF. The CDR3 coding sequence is TGCGCCAGCAGCGGCGGAAGGTATTCCTACAATGAGCAGTTCTTC. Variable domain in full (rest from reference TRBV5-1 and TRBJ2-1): KAGVTQTPRYLIKTRGQQVTLSCSPISGHRSVSWYQQTPGQGLQFLFEYFSETQRNKGNFPGRFSGRQFSNSRSEMNVSTLELGDSALYLCASSGGRYSYNEQFFGPGTRLTVL.

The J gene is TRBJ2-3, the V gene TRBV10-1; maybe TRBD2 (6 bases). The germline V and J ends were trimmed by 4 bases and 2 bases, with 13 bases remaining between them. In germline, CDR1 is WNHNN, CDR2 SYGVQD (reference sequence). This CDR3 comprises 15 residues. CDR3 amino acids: CASSGGDPSTDTQYF. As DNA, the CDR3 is TGCGCCAGCAGTGGGGGGGACCCCTCCACAGATACGCAGTATTTT.

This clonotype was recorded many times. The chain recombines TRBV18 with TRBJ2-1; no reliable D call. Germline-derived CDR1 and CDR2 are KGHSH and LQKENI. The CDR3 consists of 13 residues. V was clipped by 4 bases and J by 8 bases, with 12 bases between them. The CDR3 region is CASSRGSGDEQFF. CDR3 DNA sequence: TGTGCCAGCTCACGGGGATCTGGCGATGAGCAGTTCTTC.

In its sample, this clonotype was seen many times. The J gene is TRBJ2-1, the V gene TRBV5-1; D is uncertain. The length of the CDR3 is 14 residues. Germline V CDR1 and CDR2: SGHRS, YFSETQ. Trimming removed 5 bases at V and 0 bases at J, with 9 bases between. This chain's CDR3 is CASRPAPSYNEQFF. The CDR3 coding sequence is TGCGCCAGCAGACCCGCGCCCTCCTACAATGAGCAGTTCTTC. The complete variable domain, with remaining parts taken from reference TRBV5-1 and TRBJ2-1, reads KAGVTQTPRYLIKTRGQQVTLSCSPISGHRSVSWYQQTPGQGLQFLFEYFSETQRNKGNFPGRFSGRQFSNSRSEMNVSTLELGDSALYLCASRPAPSYNEQFFGPGTRLTVL.

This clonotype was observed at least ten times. The CDR3 DNA reads TGTGCCAGCAGTCCCTCGACAGGGGGCCTGATAGGCAATCAGCCCCAGCATTTT. As protein: CASSPSTGGLIGNQPQHF. The chain couples TRBV28 to TRBJ1-5; 10 bases line up with TRBD1. Looked up from germline, CDR1 is MDHEN and CDR2 is SYDVKM. The CDR3 extends over 18 amino acids. With 5 bases clipped from V and 2 bases from J, the junction kept 12 bases outside the gene matches.

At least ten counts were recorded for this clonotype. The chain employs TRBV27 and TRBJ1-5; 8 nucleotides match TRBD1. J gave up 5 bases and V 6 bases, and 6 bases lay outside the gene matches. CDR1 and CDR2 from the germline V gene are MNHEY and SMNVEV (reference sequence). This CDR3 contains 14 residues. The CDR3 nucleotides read TGTGCCAGCAGCCCGACAGGGGCCTATCAGCCCCAGCATTTT. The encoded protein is CASSPTGAYQPQHF.

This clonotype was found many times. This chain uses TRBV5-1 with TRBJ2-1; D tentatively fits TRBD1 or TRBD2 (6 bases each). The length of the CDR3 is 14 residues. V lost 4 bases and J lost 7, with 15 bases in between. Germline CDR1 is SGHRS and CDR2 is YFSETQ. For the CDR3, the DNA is TGCGCCAGCAGCAGGGGGGATTTTGGGAATGAGCAGTTCTTC. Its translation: CASSRGDFGNEQFF.

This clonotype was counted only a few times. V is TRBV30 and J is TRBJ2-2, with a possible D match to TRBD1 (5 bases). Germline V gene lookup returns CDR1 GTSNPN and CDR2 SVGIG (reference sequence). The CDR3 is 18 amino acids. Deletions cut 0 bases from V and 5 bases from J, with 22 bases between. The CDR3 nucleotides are TGTGCCTGGAGTGTACGGTATCGATCCTCCAGGGAAACCGGGGAGCTGTTTTTT. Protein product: CAWSVRYRSSRETGELFF.

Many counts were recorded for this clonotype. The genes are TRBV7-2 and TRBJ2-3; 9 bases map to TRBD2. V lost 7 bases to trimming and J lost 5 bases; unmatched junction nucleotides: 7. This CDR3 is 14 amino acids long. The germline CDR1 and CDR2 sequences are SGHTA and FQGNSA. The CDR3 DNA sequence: TGTGCCAGCATGTCGCTAGCGGGGATAGATACGCAGTATTTT. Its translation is CASMSLAGIDTQYF.